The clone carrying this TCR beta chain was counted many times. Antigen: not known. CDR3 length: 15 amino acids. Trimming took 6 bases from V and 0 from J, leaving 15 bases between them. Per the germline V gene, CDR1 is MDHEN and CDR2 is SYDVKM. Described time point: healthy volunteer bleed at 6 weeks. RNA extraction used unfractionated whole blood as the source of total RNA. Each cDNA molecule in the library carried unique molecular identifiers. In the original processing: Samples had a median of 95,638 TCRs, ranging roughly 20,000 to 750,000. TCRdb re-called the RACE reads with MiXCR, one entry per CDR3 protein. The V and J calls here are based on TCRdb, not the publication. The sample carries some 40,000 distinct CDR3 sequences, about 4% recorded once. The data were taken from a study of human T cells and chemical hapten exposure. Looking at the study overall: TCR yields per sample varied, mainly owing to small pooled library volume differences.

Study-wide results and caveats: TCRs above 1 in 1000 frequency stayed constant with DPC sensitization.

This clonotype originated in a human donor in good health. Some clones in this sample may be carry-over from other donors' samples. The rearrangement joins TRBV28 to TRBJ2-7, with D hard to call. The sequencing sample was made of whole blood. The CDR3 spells CASRMSLGPSYEQYF. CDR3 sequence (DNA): TGTGCCAGCAGAATGTCATTGGGTCCCTCCTACGAGCAGTACTTC.